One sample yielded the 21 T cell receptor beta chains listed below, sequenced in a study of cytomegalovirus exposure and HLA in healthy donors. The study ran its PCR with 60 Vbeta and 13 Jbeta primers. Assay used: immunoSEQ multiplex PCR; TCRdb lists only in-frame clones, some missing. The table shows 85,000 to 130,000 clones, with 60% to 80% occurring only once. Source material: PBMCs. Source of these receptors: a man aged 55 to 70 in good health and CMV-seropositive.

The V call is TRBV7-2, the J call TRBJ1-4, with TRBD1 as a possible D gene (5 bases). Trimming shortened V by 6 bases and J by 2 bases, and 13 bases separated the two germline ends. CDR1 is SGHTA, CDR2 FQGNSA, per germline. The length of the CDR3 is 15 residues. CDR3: CASSFSGGTNEKLFF. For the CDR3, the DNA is TGTGCCAGCAGTTTTTCGGGGGGGACTAATGAAAAACTGTTTTTT.

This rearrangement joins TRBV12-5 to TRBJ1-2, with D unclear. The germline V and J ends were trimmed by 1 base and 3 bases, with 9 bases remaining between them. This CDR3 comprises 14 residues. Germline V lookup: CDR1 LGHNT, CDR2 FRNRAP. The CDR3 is CASGLGRVDYGYTF. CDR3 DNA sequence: TGTGCTAGTGGTTTGGGACGGGTCGACTATGGCTACACCTTC. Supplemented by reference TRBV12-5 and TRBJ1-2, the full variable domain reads DARVTQTPRHKVTEMGQEVTMRCQPILGHNTVFWYRQTMMQGLELLAYFRNRAPLDDSGMPKDRFSAEMPDATLATLKIQPSEPRDSAVYFCASGLGRVDYGYTFGSGTRLTVV.

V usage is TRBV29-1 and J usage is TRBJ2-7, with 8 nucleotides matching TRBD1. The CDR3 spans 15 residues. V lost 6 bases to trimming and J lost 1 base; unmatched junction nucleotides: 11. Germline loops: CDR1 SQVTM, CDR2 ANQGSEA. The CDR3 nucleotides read TGCAGCGTCGAGCCGGGGACAGGTTCTTCCTACGAGCAGTACTTC. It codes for CSVEPGTGSSYEQYF.

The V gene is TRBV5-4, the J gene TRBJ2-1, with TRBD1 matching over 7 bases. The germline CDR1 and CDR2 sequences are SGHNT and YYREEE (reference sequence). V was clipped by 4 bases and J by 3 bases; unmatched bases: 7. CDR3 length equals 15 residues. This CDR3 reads CASSVGQAYYNEQFF. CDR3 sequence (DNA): TGTGCCAGCAGCGTCGGACAGGCCTACTACAATGAGCAGTTCTTC.

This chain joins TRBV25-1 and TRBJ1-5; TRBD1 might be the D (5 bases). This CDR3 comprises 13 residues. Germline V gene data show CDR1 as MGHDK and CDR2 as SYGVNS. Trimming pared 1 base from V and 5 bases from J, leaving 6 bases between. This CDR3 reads CASSELGDQPQHF. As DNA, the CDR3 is TGTGCCAGCAGTGAATTAGGGGATCAGCCCCAGCATTTT.

The DNA of the CDR3 is TGTGCCAGCAAACCGGGACAGTTATCCTACGAGCAGTACTTC. Translated, it gives CASKPGQLSYEQYF. The chain is built from TRBV2 and TRBJ2-7, with TRBD1 matching over 7 bases. V shed 7 bases, J shed 1 base, and the junction held 7 bases outside the gene matches. The CDR3 is made up of 14 amino acids. Per germline, CDR1 SNHLY and CDR2 FYNNEI.

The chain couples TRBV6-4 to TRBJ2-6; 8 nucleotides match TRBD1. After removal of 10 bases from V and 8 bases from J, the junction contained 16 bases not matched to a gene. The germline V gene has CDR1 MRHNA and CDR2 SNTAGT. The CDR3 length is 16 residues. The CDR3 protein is CATYKDRGRLTNVLTF. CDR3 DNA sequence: TGTGCCACCTACAAAGACAGGGGCCGATTGACCAACGTCCTGACTTTC.

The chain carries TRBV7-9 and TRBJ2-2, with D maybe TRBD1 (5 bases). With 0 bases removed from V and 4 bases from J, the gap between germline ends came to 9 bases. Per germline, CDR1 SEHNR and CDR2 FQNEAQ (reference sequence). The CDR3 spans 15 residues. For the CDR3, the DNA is TGTGCCAGCAGCTTAGCAGGGGCGAGCACCGGGGAGCTGTTTTTT. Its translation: CASSLAGASTGELFF.

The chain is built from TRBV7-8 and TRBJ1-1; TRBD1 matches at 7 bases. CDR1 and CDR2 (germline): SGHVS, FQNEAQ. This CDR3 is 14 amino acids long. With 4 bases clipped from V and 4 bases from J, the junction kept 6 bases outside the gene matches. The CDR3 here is CASSYSGGGTEAFF. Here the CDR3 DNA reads TGTGCCAGCAGCTACTCAGGGGGTGGCACTGAAGCTTTCTTT. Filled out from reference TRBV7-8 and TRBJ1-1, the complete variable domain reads GAGVSQSPRYKVAKRGQDVALRCDPISGHVSLFWYQQALGQGPEFLTYFQNEAQLDKSGLPSDRFFAERPEGSVSTLKIQRTQQEDSAVYLCASSYSGGGTEAFFGQGTRLTVV.

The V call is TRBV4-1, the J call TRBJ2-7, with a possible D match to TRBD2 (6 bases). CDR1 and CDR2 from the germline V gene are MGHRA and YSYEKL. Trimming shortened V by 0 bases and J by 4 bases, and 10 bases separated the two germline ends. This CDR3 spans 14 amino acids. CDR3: CASSQEPGLYEQYF. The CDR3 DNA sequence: TGCGCCAGCAGCCAAGAACCGGGACTTTACGAGCAGTACTTC.

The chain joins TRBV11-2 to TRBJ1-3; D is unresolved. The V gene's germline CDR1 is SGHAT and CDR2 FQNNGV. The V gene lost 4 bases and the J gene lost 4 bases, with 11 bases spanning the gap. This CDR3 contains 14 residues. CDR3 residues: CASSSITQGNTIYF. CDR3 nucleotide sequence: TGTGCCAGCAGCTCGATTACACAGGGAAACACCATATATTTT.

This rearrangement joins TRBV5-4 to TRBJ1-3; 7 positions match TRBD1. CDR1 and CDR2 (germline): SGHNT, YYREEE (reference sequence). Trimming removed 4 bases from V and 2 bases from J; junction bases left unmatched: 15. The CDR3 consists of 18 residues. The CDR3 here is CASSVGLRQGTAGNTIYF. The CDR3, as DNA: TGTGCCAGCAGCGTCGGGTTGAGACAGGGAACGGCTGGAAACACCATATATTTT.

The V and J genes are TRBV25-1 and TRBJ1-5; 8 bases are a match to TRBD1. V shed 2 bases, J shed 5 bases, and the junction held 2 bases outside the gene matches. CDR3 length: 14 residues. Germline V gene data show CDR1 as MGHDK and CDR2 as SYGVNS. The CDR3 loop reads CASSEGTGDQPQHF. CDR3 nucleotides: TGTGCCAGCAGTGAAGGGACAGGTGATCAGCCCCAGCATTTT. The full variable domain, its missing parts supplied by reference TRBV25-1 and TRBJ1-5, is EADIYQTPRYLVIGTGKKITLECSQTMGHDKMYWYQQDPGMELHLIHYSYGVNSTEKGDLSSESTVSRIRTEHFPLTLESARPSHTSQYLCASSEGTGDQPQHFGDGTRLSIL.

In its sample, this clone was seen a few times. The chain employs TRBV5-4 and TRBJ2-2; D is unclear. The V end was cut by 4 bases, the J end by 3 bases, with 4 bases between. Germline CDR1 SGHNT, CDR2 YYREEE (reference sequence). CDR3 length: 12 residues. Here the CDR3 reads CASSVDTGELFF. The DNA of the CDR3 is TGTGCCAGCAGCGTAGACACCGGGGAGCTGTTTTTT.

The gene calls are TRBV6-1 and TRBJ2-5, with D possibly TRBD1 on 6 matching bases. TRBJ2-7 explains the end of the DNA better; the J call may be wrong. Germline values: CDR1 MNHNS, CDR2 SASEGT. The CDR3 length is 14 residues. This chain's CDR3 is CACKTGTLSYEQYF. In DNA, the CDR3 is TGTGCCTGCAAAACAGGGACCCTCTCCTACGAGCAGTACTTC.

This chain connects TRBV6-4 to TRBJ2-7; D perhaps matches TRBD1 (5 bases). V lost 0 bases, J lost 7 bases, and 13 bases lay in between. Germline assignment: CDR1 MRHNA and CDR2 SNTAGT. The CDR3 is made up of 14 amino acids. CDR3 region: CASSDSTRVGEQYF. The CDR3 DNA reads TGTGCCAGCAGTGACTCGACCAGGGTAGGGGAGCAGTACTTC.

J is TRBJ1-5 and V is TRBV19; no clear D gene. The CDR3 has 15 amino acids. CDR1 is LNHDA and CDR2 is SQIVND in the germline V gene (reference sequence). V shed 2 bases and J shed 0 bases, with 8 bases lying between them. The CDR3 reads CASSITGSSNQPQHF. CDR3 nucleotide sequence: TGTGCCAGTAGTATAACGGGGAGTAGCAATCAGCCCCAGCATTTT.

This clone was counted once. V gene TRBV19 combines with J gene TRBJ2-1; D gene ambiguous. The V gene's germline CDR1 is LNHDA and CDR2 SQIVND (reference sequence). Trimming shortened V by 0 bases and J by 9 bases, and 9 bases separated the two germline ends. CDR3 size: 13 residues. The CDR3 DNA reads TGTGCCAGTAGTATAGAGTGGGCCGGTGAGCAGTTCTTC. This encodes CASSIEWAGEQFF.

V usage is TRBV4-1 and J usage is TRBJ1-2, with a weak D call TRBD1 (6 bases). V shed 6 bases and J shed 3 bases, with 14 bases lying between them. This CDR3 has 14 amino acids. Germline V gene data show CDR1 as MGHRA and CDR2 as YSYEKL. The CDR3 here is CASSKTRGDYGYTF. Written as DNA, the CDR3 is TGCGCCAGCAGTAAGACCAGGGGAGACTATGGCTACACCTTC.

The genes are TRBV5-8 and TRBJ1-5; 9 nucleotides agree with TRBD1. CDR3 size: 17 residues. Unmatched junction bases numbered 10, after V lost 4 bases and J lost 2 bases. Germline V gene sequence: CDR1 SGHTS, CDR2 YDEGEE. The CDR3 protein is CASSPWGQGGGNQPQHF. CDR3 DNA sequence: TGTGCCAGCAGCCCTTGGGGACAGGGTGGGGGCAATCAGCCCCAGCATTTT. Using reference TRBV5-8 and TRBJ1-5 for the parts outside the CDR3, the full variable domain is EAGVTQSPTHLIKTRGQQATLRCSPISGHTSVYWYQQALGLGLQFLLWYDEGEERNRGNFPPRFSGRQFPNYSSELNVNALELEDSALYLCASSPWGQGGGNQPQHFGDGTRLSIL.

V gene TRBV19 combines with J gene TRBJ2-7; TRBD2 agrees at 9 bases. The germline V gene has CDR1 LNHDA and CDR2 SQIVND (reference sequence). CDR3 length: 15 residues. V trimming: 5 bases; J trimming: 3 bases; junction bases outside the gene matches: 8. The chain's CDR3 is CASSWRRGGIYEQYF. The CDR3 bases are TGTGCCAGTAGTTGGCGGCGGGGGGGCATCTACGAGCAGTACTTC.